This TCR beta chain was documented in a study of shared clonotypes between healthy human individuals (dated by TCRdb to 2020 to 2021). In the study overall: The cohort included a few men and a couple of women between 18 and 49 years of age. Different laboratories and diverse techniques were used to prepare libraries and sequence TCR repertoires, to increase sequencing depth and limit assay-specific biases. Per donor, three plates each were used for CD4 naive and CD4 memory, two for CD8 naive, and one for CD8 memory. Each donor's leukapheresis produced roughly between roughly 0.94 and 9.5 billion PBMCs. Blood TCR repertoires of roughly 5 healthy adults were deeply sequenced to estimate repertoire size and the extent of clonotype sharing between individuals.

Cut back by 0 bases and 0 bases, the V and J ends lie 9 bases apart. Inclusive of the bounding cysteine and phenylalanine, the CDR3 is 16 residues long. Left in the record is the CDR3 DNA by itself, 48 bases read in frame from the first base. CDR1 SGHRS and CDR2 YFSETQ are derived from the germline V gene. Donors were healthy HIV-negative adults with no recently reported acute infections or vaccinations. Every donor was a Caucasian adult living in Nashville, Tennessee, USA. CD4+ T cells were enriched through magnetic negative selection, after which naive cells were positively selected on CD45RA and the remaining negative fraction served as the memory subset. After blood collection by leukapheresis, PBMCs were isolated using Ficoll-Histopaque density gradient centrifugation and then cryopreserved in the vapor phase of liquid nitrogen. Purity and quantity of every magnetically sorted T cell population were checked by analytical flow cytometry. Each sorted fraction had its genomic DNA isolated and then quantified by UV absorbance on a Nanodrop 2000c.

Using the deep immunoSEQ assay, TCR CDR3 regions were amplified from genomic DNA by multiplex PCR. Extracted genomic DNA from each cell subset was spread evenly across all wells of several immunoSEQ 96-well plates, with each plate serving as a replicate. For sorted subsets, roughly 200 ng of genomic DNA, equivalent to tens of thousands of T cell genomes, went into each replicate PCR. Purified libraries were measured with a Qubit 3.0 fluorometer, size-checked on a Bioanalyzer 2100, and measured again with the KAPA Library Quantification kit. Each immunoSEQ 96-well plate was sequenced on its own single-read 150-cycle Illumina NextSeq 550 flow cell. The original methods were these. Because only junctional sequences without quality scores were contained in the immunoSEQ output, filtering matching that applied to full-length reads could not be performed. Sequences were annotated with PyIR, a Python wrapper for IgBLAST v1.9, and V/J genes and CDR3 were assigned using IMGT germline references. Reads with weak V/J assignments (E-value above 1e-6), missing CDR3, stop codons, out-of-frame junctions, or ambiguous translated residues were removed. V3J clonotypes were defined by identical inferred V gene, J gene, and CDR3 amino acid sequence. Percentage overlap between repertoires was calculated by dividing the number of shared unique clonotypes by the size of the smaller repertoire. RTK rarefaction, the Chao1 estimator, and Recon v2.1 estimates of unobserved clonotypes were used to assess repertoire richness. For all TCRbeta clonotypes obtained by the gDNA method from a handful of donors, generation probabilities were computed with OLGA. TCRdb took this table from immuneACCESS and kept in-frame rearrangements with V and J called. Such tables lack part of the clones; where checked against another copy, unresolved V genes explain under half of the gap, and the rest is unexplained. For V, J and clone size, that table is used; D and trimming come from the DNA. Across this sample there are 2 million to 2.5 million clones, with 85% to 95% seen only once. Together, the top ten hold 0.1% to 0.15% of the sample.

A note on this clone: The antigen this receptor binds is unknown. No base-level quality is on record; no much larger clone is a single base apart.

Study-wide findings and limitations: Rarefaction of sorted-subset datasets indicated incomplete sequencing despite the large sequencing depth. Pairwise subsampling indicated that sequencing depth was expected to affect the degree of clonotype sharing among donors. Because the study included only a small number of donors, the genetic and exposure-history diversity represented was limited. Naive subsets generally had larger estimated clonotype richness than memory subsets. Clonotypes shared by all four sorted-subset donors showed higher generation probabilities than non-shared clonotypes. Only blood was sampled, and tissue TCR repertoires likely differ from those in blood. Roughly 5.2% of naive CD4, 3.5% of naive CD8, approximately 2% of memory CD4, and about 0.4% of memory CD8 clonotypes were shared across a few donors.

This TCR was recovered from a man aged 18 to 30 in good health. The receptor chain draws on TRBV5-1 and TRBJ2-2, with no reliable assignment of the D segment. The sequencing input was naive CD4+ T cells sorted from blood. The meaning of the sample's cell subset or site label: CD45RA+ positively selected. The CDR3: CASSLEVSPNTGELFF. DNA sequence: TGCGCCAGCAGCTTGGAGGTTTCCCCGAACACCGGGGAGCTGTTTTTT.